This record looks at one T cell receptor (beta chain) sequence and its context. Its antigen remains unknown. This specimen belongs to a study of shared clonotypes between healthy human individuals. Study results and caveats: Owing to a small donor count, the genetic and exposure-history diversity represented was limited.

Each donor was a Caucasian adult residing in Nashville, Tennessee. Splitting of each subset's genomic DNA was done evenly across several immunoSEQ plates. The assay was immunoSEQ multiplex PCR, and TCRdb's table has in-frame clones only and misses some. This table has about 380,000 clones, roughly 96% appearing once. The sample was memory CD8+ T cells sorted from blood. Described subset: CD45RO+ cells pooled with CCR7-negative TemRA cells. The clonotype was recovered from a man aged 30 to 39 in good health.

The CDR3 loop is CASSLDLGGGSGANVLTF. As DNA, the CDR3 is TGTGCCAGCAGCTTAGATTTAGGGGGAGGCTCTGGGGCCAACGTCCTGACTTTC. This rearrangement joins TRBV11-3 to TRBJ2-6; the D gene could be TRBD1 or TRBD2 (6 bases each). Trimming removed 0 bases from V and 0 bases from J, with 12 bases in between. Germline CDR1 is SGHNT and CDR2 is YENEEA. The CDR3 extends over 18 amino acids. The full variable domain, with the rest looked up from reference TRBV11-3 and TRBJ2-6, is EAGVVQSPRYKIIEKKQPVAFWCNPISGHNTLYWYLQNLGQGPELLIRYENEEAVDDSQLPKDRFSAERLKGVDSTLKIQPAELGDSAVYLCASSLDLGGGSGANVLTFGAGSRLTVL.